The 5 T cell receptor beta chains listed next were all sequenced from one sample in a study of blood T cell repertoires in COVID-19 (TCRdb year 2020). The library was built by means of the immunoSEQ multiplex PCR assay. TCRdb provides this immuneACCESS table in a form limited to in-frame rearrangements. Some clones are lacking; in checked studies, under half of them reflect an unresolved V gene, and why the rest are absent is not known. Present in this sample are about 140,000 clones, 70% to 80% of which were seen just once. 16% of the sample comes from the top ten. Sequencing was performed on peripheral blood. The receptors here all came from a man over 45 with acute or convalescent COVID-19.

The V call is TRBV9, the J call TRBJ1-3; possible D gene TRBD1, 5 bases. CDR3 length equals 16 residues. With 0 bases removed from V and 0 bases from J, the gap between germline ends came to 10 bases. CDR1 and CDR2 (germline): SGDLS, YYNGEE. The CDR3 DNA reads TGTGCCAGCAGCGTAGGTGGGGGGGACTCTGGAAACACCATATATTTT. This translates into CASSVGGGDSGNTIYF.

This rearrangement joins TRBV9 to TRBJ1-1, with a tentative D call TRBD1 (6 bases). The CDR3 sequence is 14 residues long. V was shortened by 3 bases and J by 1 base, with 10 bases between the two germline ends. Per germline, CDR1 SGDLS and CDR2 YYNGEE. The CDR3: CASSEDSRNTEAFF. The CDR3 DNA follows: TGTGCCAGCAGCGAGGACAGCAGGAACACTGAAGCTTTCTTT.

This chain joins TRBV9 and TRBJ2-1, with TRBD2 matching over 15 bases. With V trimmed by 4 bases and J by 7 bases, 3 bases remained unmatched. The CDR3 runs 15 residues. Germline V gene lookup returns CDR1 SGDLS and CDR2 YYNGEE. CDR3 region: CASSRTSGGANEQFF. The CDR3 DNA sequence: TGTGCCAGCAGCCGGACTAGCGGGGGGGCTAATGAGCAGTTCTTC. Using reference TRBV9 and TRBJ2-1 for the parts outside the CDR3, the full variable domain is DSGVTQTPKHLITATGQRVTLRCSPRSGDLSVYWYQQSLDQGLQFLIQYYNGEERAKGNILERFSAQQFPDLHSELNLSSLELGDSALYFCASSRTSGGANEQFFGPGTRLTVL.

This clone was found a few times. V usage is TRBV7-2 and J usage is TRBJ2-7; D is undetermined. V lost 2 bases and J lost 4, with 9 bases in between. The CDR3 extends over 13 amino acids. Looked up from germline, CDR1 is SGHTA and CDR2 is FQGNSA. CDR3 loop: CASSLKPQYEQYF. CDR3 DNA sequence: TGTGCCAGCAGCTTAAAACCCCAGTACGAGCAGTACTTC.

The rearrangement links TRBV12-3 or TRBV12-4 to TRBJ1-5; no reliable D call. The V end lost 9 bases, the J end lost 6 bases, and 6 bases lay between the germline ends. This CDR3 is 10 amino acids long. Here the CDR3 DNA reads TGTGCCAGTTCGAGTCAGCCCCAGCATTTT. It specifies CASSSQPQHF.